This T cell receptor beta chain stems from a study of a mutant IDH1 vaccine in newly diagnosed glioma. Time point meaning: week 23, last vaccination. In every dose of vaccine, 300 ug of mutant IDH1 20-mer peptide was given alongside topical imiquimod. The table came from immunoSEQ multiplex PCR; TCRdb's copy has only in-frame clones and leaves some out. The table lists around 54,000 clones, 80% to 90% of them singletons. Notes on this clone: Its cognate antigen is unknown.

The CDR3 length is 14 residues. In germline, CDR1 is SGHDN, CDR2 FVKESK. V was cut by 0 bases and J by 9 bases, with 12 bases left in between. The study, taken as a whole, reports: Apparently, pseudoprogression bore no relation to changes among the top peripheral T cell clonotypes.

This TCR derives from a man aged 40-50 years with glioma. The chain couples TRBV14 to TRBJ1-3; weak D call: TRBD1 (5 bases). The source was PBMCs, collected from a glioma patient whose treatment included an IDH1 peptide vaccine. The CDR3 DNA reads TGTGCCAGCAGCCAAGATCGGGGGTTGAGCACCATATATTTT. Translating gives CASSQDRGLSTIYF.